This paragraph reports one TCR beta chain. Its antigen is not known. This sample is part of a study of lymphopenia after photon versus proton radiotherapy. Study findings and constraints: Authors raise, but do not show, better survival with proton therapy. Relative stability marked proton patients; photon patients lost diversity and naive cells.

The CDR3 spans 16 residues. Germline V lookup: CDR1 SGHTA, CDR2 FQGNSA. V gave up 2 bases and J gave up 10 bases, with 21 bases separating them. The data were produced by immunoSEQ multiplex PCR, yet TCRdb's version contains in-frame clones alone and is incomplete. This sample has more than 15,000 clones; over 80% occur once, and the top ten carry roughly 6.6%. Here the sequenced sample was peripheral blood, taken from a patient treated with photon-based radiotherapy. The receptor was derived from a man aged 55 to 70 with pancreatic cancer. The chain combines TRBV7-2 with TRBJ2-1, with D possibly being TRBD2 (6 bases). CDR3 nucleotide sequence: TGTGCCAGCAGCTTAAGTGAGAGGGACTGGCGTGGGGAGCAGTTCTTC. Its protein product is CASSLSERDWRGEQFF.